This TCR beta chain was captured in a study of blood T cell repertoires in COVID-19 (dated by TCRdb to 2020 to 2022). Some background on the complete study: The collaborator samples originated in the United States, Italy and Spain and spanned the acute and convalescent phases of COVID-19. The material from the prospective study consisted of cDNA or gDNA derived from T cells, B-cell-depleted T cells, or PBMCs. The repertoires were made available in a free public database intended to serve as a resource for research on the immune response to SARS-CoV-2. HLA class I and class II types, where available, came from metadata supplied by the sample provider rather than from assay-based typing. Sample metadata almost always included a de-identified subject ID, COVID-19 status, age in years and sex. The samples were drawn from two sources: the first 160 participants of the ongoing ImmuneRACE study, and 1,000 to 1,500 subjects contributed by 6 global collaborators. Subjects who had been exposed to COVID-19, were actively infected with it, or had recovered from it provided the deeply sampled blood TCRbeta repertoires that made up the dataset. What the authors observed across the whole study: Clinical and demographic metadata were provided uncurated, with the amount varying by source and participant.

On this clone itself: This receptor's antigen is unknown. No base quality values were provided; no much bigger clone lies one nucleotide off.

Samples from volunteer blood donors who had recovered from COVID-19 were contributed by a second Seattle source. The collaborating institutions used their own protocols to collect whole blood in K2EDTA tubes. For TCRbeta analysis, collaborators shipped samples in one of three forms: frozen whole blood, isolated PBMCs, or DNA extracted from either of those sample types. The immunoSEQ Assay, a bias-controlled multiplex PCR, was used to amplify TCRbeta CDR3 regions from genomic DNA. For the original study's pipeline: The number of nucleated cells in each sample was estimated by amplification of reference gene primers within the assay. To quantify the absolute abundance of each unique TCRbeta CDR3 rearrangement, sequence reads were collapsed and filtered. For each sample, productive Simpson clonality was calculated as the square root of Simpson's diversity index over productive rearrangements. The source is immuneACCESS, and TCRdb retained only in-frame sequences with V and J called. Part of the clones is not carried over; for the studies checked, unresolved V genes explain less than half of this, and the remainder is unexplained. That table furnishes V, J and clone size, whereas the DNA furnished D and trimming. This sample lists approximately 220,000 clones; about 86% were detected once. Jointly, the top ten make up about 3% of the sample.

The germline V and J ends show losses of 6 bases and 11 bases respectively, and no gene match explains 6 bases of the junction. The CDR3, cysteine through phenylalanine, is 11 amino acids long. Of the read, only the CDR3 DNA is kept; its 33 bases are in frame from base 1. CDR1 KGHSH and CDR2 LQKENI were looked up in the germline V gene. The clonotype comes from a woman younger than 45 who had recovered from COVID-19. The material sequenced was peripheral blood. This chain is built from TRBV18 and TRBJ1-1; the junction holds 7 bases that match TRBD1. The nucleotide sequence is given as TGTGCCAGCTCCAAGAACAGGGGCGCTTTCTTT. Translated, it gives CASSKNRGAFF.